Shown below are 18 T cell receptor beta chains from a single sample sequenced in a study of T cells in narcolepsy. Data came from immunoSEQ multiplex PCR; TCRdb stores just in-frame clones and leaves some out. The sample gives 20,000 to 30,000 clones, just over 60% of which show up once; 12% is in the top ten. The sequenced sample consisted of memory (CD45RA-) CD4+ T cells from blood. The receptors shown here come from a human donor in good health.

The gene calls are TRBV9 and TRBJ2-6; D is undetermined. V lost 3 bases, J lost 0 bases, and 4 bases lay in between. This CDR3 is built from 14 residues. Germline V CDR1 and CDR2: SGDLS, YYNGEE. The CDR3 protein is CASSAYSGANVLTF. DNA of the CDR3: TGTGCCAGCAGCGCCTACTCTGGGGCCAACGTCCTGACTTTC.

This chain uses TRBV28 with TRBJ1-6, with a possible D match to TRBD1 (5 bases). Germline CDR1 reads MDHEN; CDR2 reads SYDVKM. This CDR3 has 17 residues. Deletions cut 5 bases from V and 0 bases from J, with 14 bases between. DNA for the CDR3: TGTGCCAGCAGTCTGGGACGGGGAGGCTCCTATAATTCACCCCTCCACTTT. It is translated as CASSLGRGGSYNSPLHF.

This clone has only a few counts. The chain carries TRBV6-1 and TRBJ1-3; D might be TRBD1 (5 bases). This CDR3 region has 15 residues. Germline CDR1 reads MNHNS; CDR2 reads SASEGT. V lost 7 bases and J lost 0, with 13 bases in between. CDR3 sequence: CASTPGPDSGNTIYF. CDR3 coding DNA: TGTGCCAGCACCCCGGGGCCCGACTCTGGAAACACCATATATTTT.

The chain employs TRBV2 and TRBJ1-6; possibly TRBD1 for D (6 bases). CDR1 and CDR2 (germline): SNHLY, FYNNEI. The CDR3 length is 14 residues. V was trimmed by 4 bases and J by 8 bases, leaving 12 bases between them. The CDR3 reads CASSVGAKDSPLHF. For the CDR3, the DNA is TGTGCCAGCAGTGTGGGGGCGAAAGATTCACCCCTCCACTTT.

The V gene is TRBV6-6, the J gene TRBJ1-5; no reliable D call. The CDR3 runs 13 residues. Germline assignment: CDR1 MNHNY and CDR2 SVGAGI (reference sequence). V was trimmed by 0 bases and J by 5 bases, leaving 5 bases between them. The CDR3 coding sequence is TGTGCCAGCAGTTACTCCCCAGATCAGCCCCAGCATTTT. This encodes CASSYSPDQPQHF.

The chain carries TRBV28 and TRBJ2-7; D is perhaps TRBD2 (5 bases). Germline lookup yields CDR1 MDHEN and CDR2 SYDVKM. The CDR3 totals 15 residues. The germline V and J ends were trimmed by 1 base and 2 bases, with 12 bases remaining between them. The CDR3 region is CASSLLSGLTYEQYF. The CDR3 region has the DNA TGTGCCAGCAGTTTATTGAGCGGCCTCACCTACGAGCAGTACTTC.

V and J are TRBV10-3 and TRBJ2-2; tentatively, D is TRBD1 (6 bases). Trimming removed 10 bases from V and 5 bases from J, with 20 bases in between. Germline lookup yields CDR1 ENHRY and CDR2 SYGVKD. CDR3 length: 15 amino acids. The CDR3 loop is CATWDTARRTGELFF. CDR3 coding DNA: TGTGCCACCTGGGACACCGCACGAAGAACCGGGGAGCTGTTTTTT.

This chain uses TRBV6-1 with TRBJ1-1; D perhaps matches TRBD1 (6 bases). Germline CDR1 and CDR2: MNHNS and SASEGT. There are 12 residues in the CDR3. V shed 5 bases and J shed 5 bases, with 9 bases lying between them. CDR3 sequence reads: CASSKQGTEAFF. The DNA for the CDR3 is TGTGCCAGCAGTAAACAGGGAACTGAAGCTTTCTTT.

V gene TRBV2 combines with J gene TRBJ2-3; a weak D match, TRBD2 (6 bases). The CDR3 is 15 residues long. The V gene's germline CDR1 is SNHLY and CDR2 FYNNEI. V dropped 7 bases and J dropped 4 bases, with 18 bases sitting between them. CDR3 protein: CASMPGGTPPDTQYF. CDR3 nucleotide sequence: TGTGCCAGCATGCCCGGCGGGACGCCGCCAGATACGCAGTATTTT.

The chain links TRBV7-8 to TRBJ1-1, with a weak D call TRBD1 (5 bases). The CDR3 consists of 16 residues. In germline, CDR1 is SGHVS, CDR2 FQNEAQ. V lost 1 base to trimming and J lost 3 bases, with 15 bases between them. In nucleotides, the CDR3 is TGTGCCAGCAGCTTAGGGGCAGGGTGGGCAGACACTGAAGCTTTCTTT. Protein: CASSLGAGWADTEAFF.

V usage is TRBV7-2 and J usage is TRBJ2-3; unclear D gene. The CDR3 contains 11 residues. V was shortened by 2 bases and J by 6 bases, with 3 bases between the two germline ends. Germline CDR1 is SGHTA and CDR2 is FQGNSA. This CDR3 is CASSLFDTQYF. In DNA form, the CDR3 reads TGTGCCAGCAGCTTATTCGATACGCAGTATTTT.

The chain recombines TRBV5-1 with TRBJ2-2; 9 positions match TRBD2. Per the germline V gene, CDR1 is SGHRS and CDR2 is YFSETQ. The length of the CDR3 is 17 residues. V shed 2 bases and J 0 bases; nucleotides not matched to a gene: 5. As DNA, the CDR3 is TGCGCCAGCAGCTTCGGGTGCGGGGGGGCGAACACCGGGGAGCTGTTTTTT. It encodes CASSFGCGGANTGELFF.

This clone has only a few counts. V gene TRBV11-2 combines with J gene TRBJ2-7, with 9 bases matching TRBD1. Germline-derived CDR1 and CDR2 are SGHAT and FQNNGV. Trimming cost V 0 bases and J 7 bases; bases outside gene matches: 22. The CDR3 sequence is 20 residues long. The CDR3 coding sequence is TGTGCCAGCAGCTTAGAGAGGGGACAGGGATGGGCCATAGGGTCTCGAGAGCAGTACTTC. It translates to CASSLERGQGWAIGSREQYF.

The chain is built from TRBV2 and TRBJ1-3; unclear D gene. V lost 0 bases and J 0 bases, leaving 3 bases between the germline ends. The CDR3 loop spans 14 amino acids. CDR1 SNHLY and CDR2 FYNNEI come from the germline V gene. The CDR3 coding sequence is TGTGCCAGCAGTGAAGCGATCTCTGGAAACACCATATATTTT. Its protein product is CASSEAISGNTIYF.

This chain joins TRBV7-2 and TRBJ1-1; weak D call: TRBD1 (6 bases). There are 15 residues in the CDR3. Per the germline V gene, CDR1 is SGHTA and CDR2 is FQGNSA. Trimming shortened V by 5 bases and J by 4 bases, and 17 bases separated the two germline ends. The CDR3 DNA reads as TGTGCCAGCAGCCCCGAGGGGGGTTTGGGCACTGAAGCTTTCTTT. Translation gives CASSPEGGLGTEAFF.

On this clone itself: Relative to the germline gene, one junction end is altered; a read error may explain this. CDR3 protein: CASSAGLVYEQHF. The CDR3, as DNA: TGTGCCAGCAGTGCGGGGTTGGTCTACGAGCAGCACTTC. The V and J genes are TRBV2 and TRBJ2-7; TRBD2 is a possible D gene (5 bases). Germline V gene lookup returns CDR1 SNHLY and CDR2 FYNNEI. CDR3 length: 13 amino acids.

CDR3 sequence reads: CASGLTSTGKRSEQYF. CDR3 in DNA: TGTGCCAGCGGGTTAACCTCGACAGGGAAGAGGAGCGAGCAGTACTTC. V and J are TRBV28 and TRBJ2-5, with TRBD1 matching 7 bases. The assigned J gene may be wrong: the sequence end matches TRBJ2-7 better. This CDR3 has 16 amino acids. Germline-derived CDR1 and CDR2 are MDHEN and SYDVKM.

The rearrangement links TRBV6-5 to TRBJ1-2; D unclear. The CDR3 sequence is 13 residues long. The ends were cut back, 2 bases at V and 5 bases at J, with 9 bases in the middle. CDR1 is MNHEY, CDR2 SVGAGI, per germline. For the CDR3, the DNA is TGTGCCAGCAGTTACCGTCCGGAATATGGCTACACCTTC. Its protein is CASSYRPEYGYTF.